The 23 T cell receptor beta chains below all came from one sample that was sequenced in a study of shared clonotypes between healthy human individuals. The method was immunoSEQ multiplex PCR; TCRdb's version includes in-frame clones alone and lacks a portion of them. The sample holds approximately 1.4 million clones; around 98% are singletons and the top ten take about 0.45%. Sample: naive CD4+ T cells sorted from blood. Subset of the sample: CD45RA+ positively selected. The source is a man aged 25-45 years in good health.

The chain employs TRBV14 and TRBJ2-7; no definite D call. Germline V gene data show CDR1 as SGHDN and CDR2 as FVKESK. V was shortened by 1 base and J by 1 base, with 17 bases between the two germline ends. The CDR3 is 17 residues long. This CDR3 is CASSQAKGPDQSYEQYF. As DNA, the CDR3 is TGTGCCAGCAGCCAAGCTAAAGGCCCCGATCAATCCTACGAGCAGTACTTC.

CDR3 sequence: CAISESSNREVGQYF. For the CDR3, the DNA is TGTGCCATCAGTGAGTCGAGTAATAGGGAAGTAGGGCAGTACTTC. The genes are TRBV10-3 and TRBJ2-7; no definite D call. Trimming took off 0 bases at V and 9 bases at J, with 18 bases between the two ends. The CDR3 covers 15 residues. Germline V gene lookup returns CDR1 ENHRY and CDR2 SYGVKD.

The rearrangement joins TRBV7-2 to TRBJ2-7; tentatively, D is TRBD1 (6 bases). Trimming pared 4 bases from V and 2 bases from J, leaving 15 bases between. Germline lookup yields CDR1 SGHTA and CDR2 FQGNSA. The CDR3 consists of 15 residues. The CDR3 here is CASSSARGSPYEQYF. For the CDR3, the DNA is TGTGCCAGCAGCTCTGCAAGGGGGTCCCCCTACGAGCAGTACTTC.

V gene TRBV28 combines with J gene TRBJ1-1; 12 bases are a match to TRBD1. Germline loops: CDR1 MDHEN, CDR2 SYDVKM. The CDR3 has 15 amino acids. The junction had 6 bases not matched to a gene; V was cut back by 7 bases and J by 3 bases. CDR3 nucleotides: TGTGCCAGCATATCTGGGACAGGGGGCTACACTGAAGCTTTCTTT. Translated: CASISGTGGYTEAFF.

The V and J genes are TRBV4-2 and TRBJ2-2; D is uncertain. Trimming shortened V by 1 base and J by 3 bases, and 9 bases separated the two germline ends. Germline CDR1 reads LGHNA; CDR2 reads YNFKEQ. CDR3 length: 15 residues. CDR3 in DNA: TGTGCCAGCAGCCAAGTCGGCGGTCACACCGGGGAGCTGTTTTTT. Amino acids: CASSQVGGHTGELFF.

This chain uses TRBV19 with TRBJ2-2, with 10 bases matching TRBD1. CDR1 is LNHDA and CDR2 is SQIVND in the germline V gene (reference sequence). The CDR3 extends over 14 amino acids. The J segment lost 5 bases and the V segment lost 7 bases, leaving 4 bases of the junction unmatched. The CDR3 spells CASNGQGGTGELFF. The CDR3 DNA reads as TGTGCCAGTAATGGACAGGGGGGTACCGGGGAGCTGTTTTTT.

The CDR3 DNA reads TGCGCCAGCAGTTCTGCCGGGACAGCCACCGGGGAGCTGTTTTTT. Amino acids: CASSSAGTATGELFF. The V and J genes are TRBV10-1 and TRBJ2-2, with 7 bases that match TRBD1. Per germline, CDR1 WNHNN and CDR2 SYGVQD (reference sequence). The V and J ends lost 5 bases and 4 bases, in that order; junction bases with no gene match: 7. The CDR3 is 15 residues long.

The gene calls are TRBV5-5 and TRBJ2-1; D might be TRBD2 (6 bases). Germline V gives CDR1 SGHKS, CDR2 YYEKEE (reference sequence). The V and J ends lost 4 bases and 9 bases respectively, with 11 bases between them. The CDR3 has 12 residues. The CDR3 DNA is TGTGCCAGCAGCCCGGGAGTAGGTGAGCAGTTCTTC. Residues: CASSPGVGEQFF.

The chain couples TRBV5-4 to TRBJ2-7; no firm D call. Germline V gene lookup returns CDR1 SGHNT and CDR2 YYREEE (reference sequence). Trimming removed 4 bases at V and 3 bases at J, with 11 bases between. This CDR3 contains 13 residues. CDR3 coding DNA: TGTGCCAGCAGCCCATACTCGGGCTACGAGCAGTACTTC. It yields the protein CASSPYSGYEQYF.

With respect to this clone: Other DNA sequences in the same sample also yield this CDR3. The chain couples TRBV28 to TRBJ1-5; possibly TRBD1 for D (6 bases). This CDR3 is built from 14 residues. V was pared by 3 bases and J by 3 bases, with 9 bases between. The germline V gene has CDR1 MDHEN and CDR2 SYDVKM. This chain's CDR3 is CASSLRGPNQPQHF. The CDR3 nucleotides read TGTGCCAGCAGTTTGCGGGGGCCCAATCAGCCCCAGCATTTT.

This chain joins TRBV5-1 and TRBJ2-3, with a weak D call TRBD1 (6 bases). The germline CDR1 and CDR2 sequences are SGHRS and YFSETQ. The CDR3 covers 15 residues. V was clipped by 0 bases and J by 1 base, with 9 bases between them. In DNA form, the CDR3 reads TGCGCCAGCAGCTTGGCCAGGGGCGGCACAGATACGCAGTATTTT. Protein: CASSLARGGTDTQYF.

This chain connects TRBV5-6 to TRBJ2-6; D is unresolved. The length of the CDR3 is 16 residues. Germline CDR1 and CDR2: SGHDT and YYEEEE. With 0 bases removed from V and 0 bases from J, the gap between germline ends came to 7 bases. The CDR3 sequence is CASSLATTSGANVLTF. The DNA for the CDR3 is TGTGCCAGCAGCTTGGCGACCACCTCTGGGGCCAACGTCCTGACTTTC.

The rearrangement uses TRBV5-4 and TRBJ2-7, with D unresolved. The germline CDR1 and CDR2 sequences are SGHNT and YYREEE (reference sequence). The length of the CDR3 is 14 residues. V lost 4 bases and J 0 bases, leaving 11 bases between the germline ends. This CDR3 is CASSLGPPSYEQYF. The CDR3 bases are TGTGCCAGCAGCCTGGGTCCCCCCTCCTACGAGCAGTACTTC.

CDR3 sequence reads: CATSRYQGGNYGYTF. DNA for the CDR3: TGTGCCACCAGCAGATACCAAGGAGGGAACTATGGCTACACCTTC. This chain connects TRBV15 to TRBJ1-2, with unresolved D. V gave up 2 bases and J gave up 2 bases, with 12 bases separating them. In germline, CDR1 is LNHNV, CDR2 YYDKDF (reference sequence). This CDR3 contains 15 residues.

The chain employs TRBV5-6 and TRBJ2-4; no clear D. Trimming removed 4 bases from V and 0 bases from J, with 14 bases in between. The CDR3 is 16 residues long. Germline V CDR1 and CDR2: SGHDT, YYEEEE. The CDR3 spells CASSLRQTLAKNIQYF. CDR3 coding DNA: TGTGCCAGCAGCCTGCGACAAACCCTAGCCAAAAACATTCAGTACTTC.

The genes are TRBV7-9 and TRBJ1-5, with 7 bases fitting TRBD1. In germline, CDR1 is SEHNR, CDR2 FQNEAQ (reference sequence). J was trimmed by 6 bases and V by 5 bases; bases with no gene match: 16. The CDR3 spans 17 residues. The CDR3 sequence: CASSPGRGRGSFQPQHF. The CDR3 DNA reads TGTGCCAGCAGCCCCGGGCGGGGCAGGGGGTCTTTTCAGCCCCAGCATTTT.

This chain uses TRBV11-1 with TRBJ1-4, with TRBD1 matching over 8 bases. CDR1 and CDR2 (germline): SGHAT, FQDESV (reference sequence). The CDR3 covers 15 residues. V was pared by 1 base and J by 5 bases, with 3 bases of the junction left unmatched. The chain's CDR3 is CASSLEGQANEKLFF. CDR3 nucleotide sequence: TGTGCCAGCAGCTTAGAGGGACAGGCGAATGAAAAACTGTTTTTT.

This chain joins TRBV19 and TRBJ2-7, with a weak D call TRBD2 (5 bases). The CDR3 has 14 residues. Deletions cut 6 bases from V and 3 bases from J, with 15 bases between. Germline CDR1 reads LNHDA; CDR2 reads SQIVND (reference sequence). CDR3 region: CASREGRGSYEQYF. As DNA, the CDR3 is TGTGCCAGTAGAGAAGGGCGAGGGAGCTACGAGCAGTACTTC.

This rearrangement joins TRBV6-1 to TRBJ1-2; TRBD1 might be the D (6 bases). The CDR3 has 14 residues. The germline V and J ends were trimmed by 4 bases and 2 bases, with 11 bases remaining between them. Germline assignment: CDR1 MNHNS and CDR2 SASEGT. The CDR3 sequence is CASSAGQNNYGYTF. In DNA form, the CDR3 reads TGTGCCAGCAGTGCAGGACAGAACAACTATGGCTACACCTTC.

The J gene is TRBJ2-3, the V gene TRBV7-6; 13 bases match TRBD2. Germline CDR1 and CDR2: SGHVS and FNYEAQ. CDR3 length: 20 residues. The V and J ends lost 3 bases and 0 bases, in that order; junction bases with no gene match: 12. The CDR3 region has the DNA TGTGCCAGCAGCTTTCAAGGCTGGGGGACTAGCGGGATTAGCACAGATACGCAGTATTTT. It encodes CASSFQGWGTSGISTDTQYF.

J is TRBJ2-5 and V is TRBV5-1; D assignment may be TRBD1 or TRBD2 (6 bases each). The CDR3 extends over 15 amino acids. Trimming pared 3 bases from V and 4 bases from J, leaving 16 bases between. Germline CDR1 reads SGHRS; CDR2 reads YFSETQ. The CDR3 bases are TGCGCCAGCAGCTCGGGGGCAGGGCGGAGAGAGACCCAGTACTTC. It codes for CASSSGAGRRETQYF.

This clone was recorded only once. The chain couples TRBV18 to TRBJ2-7; TRBD2 agrees at 7 bases. The J segment lost 5 bases and the V segment lost 2 bases, leaving 9 bases of the junction unmatched. CDR1 and CDR2 (germline): KGHSH, LQKENI. The CDR3 is made up of 15 amino acids. The CDR3 nucleotides are TGTGCCAGCTCACCAAGGGTCGCGGGAGTGGACGAGCAGTACTTC. This encodes CASSPRVAGVDEQYF.

V and J are TRBV29-1 and TRBJ1-4; 10 bases are a match to TRBD1. This CDR3 contains 13 residues. From germline, CDR1 is SQVTM and CDR2 ANQGSEA. The V and J ends lost 1 base and 14 bases, in that order; junction bases with no gene match: 7. The CDR3 is CSVEGIGTGVLFF. The DNA of the CDR3 is TGCAGCGTTGAAGGGATCGGGACAGGGGTTCTGTTTTTT.